Listed below are T cell receptor beta chains from one sample, sequenced in a study of blood T cell repertoires in COVID-19. Only in-frame clones appear in the TCRdb table, and some are missing; sequencing was by immunoSEQ multiplex PCR. Here the sample spans under 200,000 clones, more than 80% being singletons. Sequenced: peripheral blood. The receptors were sampled from a man aged 50-60 years with acute or convalescent COVID-19. CDR3s include the opening cysteine and the closing phenylalanine or tryptophan. A D gene is named only where the DNA matches it firmly. Not all rows give a size; the values are once, few, many and, for expanded clones, a class.

TRBV6-5	14	TRBJ1-5	TRBD1	once	CASSLTGEGQPQHF	TGTGCCAGCAGCCTGACAGGGGAAGGTCAGCCCCAGCATTTT
TRBV29-1	15	TRBJ2-1	TRBD2	-	CSVDRRLAGANEQFF	TGCAGCGTTGATCGGCGACTAGCGGGAGCCAATGAGCAGTTCTTC
TRBV28	12	TRBJ2-7	-	-	CASSLEAYEQYF	TGTGCCAGCAGTTTAGAGGCTTACGAGCAGTACTTC
TRBV5-1	15	TRBJ2-5	-	-	CASSFFGRVGETQYF	TGCGCCAGCAGCTTTTTTGGCAGGGTTGGAGAGACCCAGTACTTC
TRBV5-4	17	TRBJ2-1	TRBD2	-	CASSLGLAGSSYNEQFF	TGTGCCAGCAGCTTGGGACTAGCGGGCAGCTCCTACAATGAGCAGTTCTTC
TRBV4-1	16	TRBJ1-2	-	-	CASSQDPHSVNYGYTF	TGCGCCAGCAGCCAAGATCCTCACAGTGTTAACTATGGCTACACCTTC
TRBV6-5	14	TRBJ1-3	-	-	CASSYETTGNTIYF	TGTGCCAGCAGTTACGAGACAACTGGAAACACCATATATTTT
TRBV11-1	15	TRBJ2-2	TRBD1	-	CASSFGTENTGELFF	TGTGCCAGCAGCTTCGGGACAGAAAACACCGGGGAGCTGTTTTTT
TRBV10-3	11	TRBJ2-1	TRBD1	-	CASGTGNEQFF	TGTGCCAGCGGGACAGGCAATGAGCAGTTCTTC
TRBV9	16	TRBJ2-1	TRBD2	-	CASSVGGREAYNEQFF	TGTGCCAGCAGCGTAGGTGGGCGGGAGGCCTACAATGAGCAGTTCTTC
TRBV5-5	15	TRBJ1-5	TRBD1	-	CASSRDRGSNQPQHF	TGTGCCAGCAGCCGCGACAGGGGAAGCAATCAGCCCCAGCATTTT
TRBV5-1	15	TRBJ2-5	TRBD1	-	CASSSQPGQQETQYF	TGCGCCAGCAGCTCCCAGCCGGGACAGCAAGAGACCCAGTACTTC
TRBV4-3	17	TRBJ2-6	-	-	CASSQERGNSGANVLTF	TGCGCCAGCAGCCAAGAACGGGGTAACTCTGGGGCCAACGTCCTGACTTTC
TRBV7-9	14	TRBJ1-2	TRBD1	-	CASSLSTGGNGYTF	TGTGCCAGCAGCTTATCGACAGGGGGGAATGGCTACACCTTC
TRBV19	15	TRBJ2-2	-	-	CASTTQTGPPGELFF	TGTGCCAGTACCACCCAAACAGGGCCCCCCGGGGAGCTGTTTTTT
TRBV5-6	16	TRBJ2-5	-	-	CASSRRQGPMEETQYF	TGTGCCAGCAGCCGGAGGCAGGGGCCAATGGAAGAGACCCAGTACTTC
TRBV4-1	12	TRBJ1-1	TRBD1	-	CASSQGTGKAFF	TGCGCCAGCAGCCAAGGGACAGGGAAAGCTTTCTTT
TRBV29-1	15	TRBJ1-2	-	few	CSVAVPGQGRHGYTF	TGCAGCGTTGCAGTGCCAGGGCAGGGAAGGCATGGCTACACCTTC
TRBV7-9	14	TRBJ2-5	TRBD2	-	CASSPRWGGETQYF	TGTGCCAGCAGCCCGCGGTGGGGGGGAGAGACCCAGTACTTC
TRBV27	13	TRBJ1-2	TRBD1	few	CASSSGQADGYTF	TGTGCCAGCAGTTCAGGACAGGCCGATGGCTACACCTTC
TRBV9	17	TRBJ2-1	TRBD2	-	CASSVVSAGGPRGEQFF	TGTGCCAGCAGCGTAGTTTCAGCGGGAGGGCCCCGGGGTGAGCAGTTCTTC
TRBV28	16	TRBJ1-5	-	-	CASSFRSRGYGQPQHF	TGTGCCAGCAGTTTCCGGTCTAGGGGTTATGGTCAGCCCCAGCATTTT
TRBV7-2	15	TRBJ2-5	TRBD2	-	CASSLGAGAMETQYF	TGTGCCAGCAGCTTAGGAGCGGGGGCGATGGAGACCCAGTACTTC
TRBV30	12	TRBJ2-3	-	-	CAWGPYTDTQYF	TGTGCCTGGGGGCCCTACACAGATACGCAGTATTTT
TRBV7-3	14	TRBJ2-2	-	-	CASSSGQQTGELFF	TGTGCCAGCAGCTCAGGACAGCAAACCGGGGAGCTGTTTTTT
TRBV28	15	TRBJ1-6	TRBD1	-	CASRMRGQGNSPLHF	TGTGCCAGCAGAATGAGGGGACAGGGAAATTCACCCCTCCACTTT
TRBV6-1	15	TRBJ1-6	-	once	CASSEAWTANSPLHF	TGTGCCAGCAGTGAAGCGTGGACAGCTAATTCACCCCTCCACTTT
TRBV2	12	TRBJ2-3	-	-	CASRKQTDTQYF	TGTGCCAGCAGGAAGCAAACAGATACGCAGTATTTT
TRBV24-1	14	TRBJ2-7	-	-	CATSTQGSGGEQYF	TGTGCCACCAGTACGCAGGGGTCTGGGGGCGAGCAGTACTTC
TRBV5-1	16	TRBJ2-3	TRBD2	-	CASSLGGTSQADTQYF	TGCGCCAGCAGCTTGGGCGGGACTAGCCAGGCAGATACGCAGTATTTT
TRBV28	14	TRBJ2-3	TRBD1	-	CASSSQGSADTQYF	TGTGCCAGCAGTTCACAGGGGAGCGCAGATACGCAGTATTTT
TRBV4-3	13	TRBJ2-1	-	-	CASSRGAGGEQFF	TGCGCCAGCAGCCGCGGGGCCGGGGGTGAGCAGTTCTTC
TRBV24-1	11	TRBJ2-1	TRBD1	-	CATRRGNEQFF	TGTGCCACCCGCAGGGGGAATGAGCAGTTCTTC
TRBV19	15	TRBJ2-1	TRBD1	-	CASSPGQGAGDEQFF	TGTGCCAGTAGTCCAGGACAGGGGGCTGGGGATGAGCAGTTCTTC
TRBV19	14	TRBJ1-5	TRBD1	-	CASTGQGGNQPQHF	TGTGCCAGTACTGGACAGGGTGGCAATCAGCCCCAGCATTTT
TRBV6-2/TRBV6-3	17	TRBJ2-5	TRBD2	-	CASRYLSRGGSQETQYF	TGTGCCAGCAGATACCTTTCGCGGGGGGGCTCCCAAGAGACCCAGTACTTC